This passage covers 4 T cell receptor beta chains from one sample sequenced in a study of cytomegalovirus exposure and HLA in healthy donors. With 60 Vbeta and 13 Jbeta primers, the PCR was carried out. Some clones are missing from TCRdb's copy, which holds only in-frame ones; the method was immunoSEQ multiplex PCR. This sample yields approximately 88,000 clones, of which approximately 76% are seen a single time; approximately 1.5% belongs to the top ten. Sequenced sample: PBMCs. The receptors derive from a male donor in good health and CMV-seronegative.

This clone has only a few counts. The chain employs TRBV27 and TRBJ1-2; 7 nucleotides align to TRBD1. This CDR3 has 14 amino acids. Germline CDR1 and CDR2: MNHEY and SMNVEV (reference sequence). The J segment lost 2 bases and the V segment lost 6 bases, leaving 6 bases of the junction unmatched. The CDR3 coding sequence is TGTGCCAGCAGCCGGGACAGCCCCAACTATGGCTACACCTTC. Protein product: CASSRDSPNYGYTF.

A remark on this clone: Additional DNA sequences in this sample encode the identical CDR3. This rearrangement joins TRBV28 to TRBJ2-7; D call uncertain. From germline, CDR1 is MDHEN and CDR2 SYDVKM. The germline V and J ends were trimmed by 3 bases and 4 bases, with 13 bases remaining between them. CDR3 size: 14 residues. CDR3 bases: TGTGCCAGCAGTTTTGGAGCCCGGTCTTACGAGCAGTACTTC. It encodes CASSFGARSYEQYF.

The chain combines TRBV6-5 with TRBJ1-4; D ambiguous. V was clipped by 2 bases and J by 0 bases, with 7 bases between them. The CDR3 has 15 amino acids. Germline V CDR1 and CDR2: MNHEY, SVGAGI. The CDR3 nucleotides are TGTGCCAGCAGTTACGAGTCCTCAACTAATGAAAAACTGTTTTTT. Translated: CASSYESSTNEKLFF.

The chain couples TRBV28 to TRBJ1-6, with a weak D call TRBD1 (6 bases). The CDR3 is 12 amino acids. The germline gives CDR1 MDHEN, CDR2 SYDVKM. V shed 8 bases and J shed 8 bases, with 10 bases lying between them. The DNA of the CDR3 is TGTGCCAGCCGCTCAGGGGATTCACCCCTCCACTTT. Residues: CASRSGDSPLHF.